A selection of T cell receptor beta chains follows, all from one sample in a study of shared clonotypes between healthy human individuals. TCRdb keeps only in-frame clones here, not all; method: immunoSEQ multiplex PCR. The sample yields over a million clones, about 80% seen once. The specimen sequenced was memory CD4+ T cells from PBMCs. The receptors come from a man between 18 and 35 years old in good health. Some clones in this sample may be carry-over from other donors' samples. The CDR3 runs from the conserved cysteine through the conserved F or W. The order of the fields is V gene, D gene, J gene, clone size, CDR3 DNA, CDR3 protein. D genes are given only for firm matches. The listing skips clone size in some rows; elsewhere it reads once, few, many or a size class.

TRBV29-1	NA	TRBJ1-2	few	TGCAGCGTTGTTACTGCAGGGACCGATGGCTACACCTTC	CSVVTAGTDGYTF
TRBV28	TRBD2	TRBJ2-1	NA	TGTGCCAGCAGATCGGGGGGACTCTACAATGAGCAGTTCTTC	CASRSGGLYNEQFF
TRBV27	TRBD2	TRBJ2-3	once	TGTGCCAGCAGTTTAAAGCGGGGAGGCACAGATACGCAGTATTTT	CASSLKRGGTDTQYF
TRBV2	NA	TRBJ2-6	NA	TGTGCCAGCAGTCCAGGGACTGGGGCCAACGTCCTGACTTTC	CASSPGTGANVLTF
TRBV11-3	NA	TRBJ1-6	NA	TGTGCCAGCAGCCCCGAGTTGTCTTCACCCCTCCACTTT	CASSPELSSPLHF
TRBV19	NA	TRBJ1-1	NA	TGTGCCAGTAGTATAGAGACAGGAGGGAACACTGAAGCTTTCTTT	CASSIETGGNTEAFF
TRBV9	NA	TRBJ1-3	NA	TGTGCCAGCAGCGTAGGCTTGGGGGGAAACACCATATATTTT	CASSVGLGGNTIYF
TRBV5-4	NA	TRBJ1-2	NA	TGTGCCAGCAGCGGGGAGCGCGACTATGGCTACACCTTC	CASSGERDYGYTF
TRBV11-2	TRBD1	TRBJ1-1	NA	TGTGCCAGCAGCTTAGTTGGGACAGGGATAATAGCTGAAGCTTTCTTT	CASSLVGTGIIAEAFF
TRBV6-6	TRBD1	TRBJ1-2	few	TGTGCCAGCAGGACCGGGACAGGGAACTATGGCTACACCTTC	CASRTGTGNYGYTF
TRBV9	TRBD1	TRBJ2-2	NA	TGTGCCAGCAGCGTAGAAGGGGGCCTTTACACCGGGGAGCTGTTTTTT	CASSVEGGLYTGELFF
TRBV27	NA	TRBJ2-2	NA	TGTGCCAGCAGTCGGCGAAGGGACCACACCGGGGAGCTGTTTTTT	CASSRRRDHTGELFF
TRBV5-4	TRBD1	TRBJ2-7	NA	TGTGCCAGCAGCACTATAAGTGGGCAGGGGGAATACGGGCAGTACTTC	CASSTISGQGEYGQYF
TRBV6-5	NA	TRBJ1-1	NA	TGTGCCAGCAGTTACTCGGGGACCCGGAGTGAAGCTTTCTTT	CASSYSGTRSEAFF
TRBV28	NA	TRBJ2-4	NA	TGTGCCAGCACCACCCAGGGCGCCAAAAACATTCAGTACTTC	CASTTQGAKNIQYF
TRBV7-7	TRBD1	TRBJ2-5	few	TGTGCCAGCAGCCGCGACAGGGATGAGACCCAGTACTTC	CASSRDRDETQYF
TRBV30	NA	TRBJ1-2	NA	TGTGCCTGGCGATCGGATGGCTATGGCTACACCTTC	CAWRSDGYGYTF
TRBV5-1	NA	TRBJ2-3	NA	TGCGCCAGCAACTCAGGGACTAGCACAGATACGCAGTATTTT	CASNSGTSTDTQYF
TRBV5-1	TRBD2	TRBJ2-1	NA	TGCGCCAGCAGCTTGGGGACGCTAGCGGGAGTTCAGGAGCAGTTCTTC	CASSLGTLAGVQEQFF
TRBV15	NA	TRBJ2-5	NA	TGTGCCACCAGCAGACCATCAGGGGTCCGAGAGACCCAGTACTTC	CATSRPSGVRETQYF
TRBV6-6	NA	TRBJ1-1	few	TGTGCCAGCAACGAAGGCCAGAAAGGCACTGAAGCTTTCTTT	CASNEGQKGTEAFF
TRBV7-2	TRBD1	TRBJ2-2	NA	TGTGCCAGCAGCTTAGCCGTAGGGGGCTCCGGGGAGCTGTTTTTT	CASSLAVGGSGELFF
TRBV4-2	NA	TRBJ2-2	NA	TGTGCCAGCAGCCAATCCGGGAGGAACACCGGGGAGCTGTTTTTT	CASSQSGRNTGELFF
TRBV6-5	NA	TRBJ2-1	many	TGTGCCAGCAGCCGACGGGGGCGGGGGTACAATGAGCAGTTCTTC	CASSRRGRGYNEQFF
TRBV6-5	NA	TRBJ2-1	NA	TGTGCCAGCAGTTACAGACATTACAATGAGCAGTTCTTC	CASSYRHYNEQFF
TRBV2	NA	TRBJ1-1	NA	TGTGCCAGCAGTGAAGGGGGCGAGGCTTTCTTT	CASSEGGEAFF
TRBV7-9	TRBD1	TRBJ1-2	many	TGTGCCAGCAGCTTAGGGGGACAGGCTGACTATGGCTACACCTTC	CASSLGGQADYGYTF
TRBV10-2	NA	TRBJ1-2	NA	TGCGCCAGCAGTGACTCCGGTGGCTACACCTTC	CASSDSGGYTF
TRBV7-6	TRBD2	TRBJ2-1	NA	TGTGCCAGCAGCCGGCGGGTGGCGGGAGTTTCGAATGAGCAGTTCTTC	CASSRRVAGVSNEQFF
TRBV2	NA	TRBJ2-7	NA	TGTGCCAGCAGTTCTCTAGCGTCGTATACCTACGAGCAGTACTTC	CASSSLASYTYEQYF
TRBV7-9	NA	TRBJ2-7	NA	TGTGCCAGCAGCGTTAACCCGGGGGCCTACGAGCAGTACTTC	CASSVNPGAYEQYF
TRBV5-4	NA	TRBJ2-5	NA	TGTGCCAGCAGCTTGATCTCGGCAGGTCAAGAGACCCAGTACTTC	CASSLISAGQETQYF
TRBV14	TRBD1	TRBJ2-2	NA	TGTGCCAGCAGCCGGAAGACACCGGGACAGTCGAACACCGGGGAGCTGTTTTTT	CASSRKTPGQSNTGELFF
TRBV4-3	NA	TRBJ2-7	NA	TGCGCCAGCAGCCAAGATCTAAGGGAGACTCGGGGCGAGCAGTACTTC	CASSQDLRETRGEQYF
TRBV4-2	NA	TRBJ2-3	NA	TGTGCCAGCAGCCCAGGGACTTCCGGGGATACGCAGTATTTT	CASSPGTSGDTQYF
TRBV5-4	NA	TRBJ2-5	NA	TGTGCCAGCAGCACCTCCCCTTTGACAGGTCCAGAGACCCAGTACTTC	CASSTSPLTGPETQYF
TRBV7-2	NA	TRBJ2-2	NA	TGTGCCAGCAGCCCCTCCGTAGGCATCACCGGGGAGCTGTTTTTT	CASSPSVGITGELFF
TRBV19	NA	TRBJ1-2	few	TGTGCCAGTAGTATAGGGGGACACGGAAACTATGGCTACACCTTC	CASSIGGHGNYGYTF
TRBV14	NA	TRBJ1-1	NA	TGTGCCAGCAGCCAAAGTGGGTACTTCTGGCCCACTGAAGCTTTCTTT	CASSQSGYFWPTEAFF
TRBV29-1	TRBD1	TRBJ2-7	NA	TGCAGCGTGAAACAGGGGGCTGACTACGAGCAGTACTTC	CSVKQGADYEQYF
TRBV5-1	TRBD1	TRBJ2-3	NA	TGCGCCAGCAGCGTATCCGGGACAGGGGGAGATACGCAGTATTTT	CASSVSGTGGDTQYF
TRBV19	TRBD1	TRBJ1-5	NA	TGTGCCAGTAGGGTAACAGGGGGACAGGGGTATCAGCCCCAGCATTTT	CASRVTGGQGYQPQHF
TRBV6-1	NA	TRBJ1-1	NA	TGTGCCAGCAGTGTTGGGGGAGGTAATGAAGCTTTCTTT	CASSVGGGNEAFF
TRBV9	NA	TRBJ2-1	few	TGTGCCAGCAGCGTAGAGGGAGGCAACAATGAGCAGTTCTTC	CASSVEGGNNEQFF
TRBV18	NA	TRBJ1-1	NA	TGTGCCAGCTCACCGGACCAATACACTGAAGCTTTCTTT	CASSPDQYTEAFF